One and the same sample provided the 6 T cell receptor beta chains below, sequenced in a study of blood T cell repertoires in COVID-19. Sequencing used immunoSEQ multiplex PCR; TCRdb keeps in-frame clones, though not all of them. The sample consists of 35,000 to 45,000 clones, approximately 70% of them appearing once. Sequences were obtained from peripheral blood. The receptors shown here come from an older man with acute or convalescent COVID-19.

The chain is built from TRBV7-9 and TRBJ2-5; the D is unclear. Germline loops: CDR1 SEHNR, CDR2 FQNEAQ (reference sequence). This CDR3 has 16 amino acids. V lost 3 bases, J lost 1 base, and 15 bases lay in between. The CDR3 DNA is TGTGCCAGCAGCTTTGGAAACAGTCTTAGCCAAGAGACCCAGTACTTC. Its protein product is CASSFGNSLSQETQYF.

The genes are TRBV4-1 and TRBJ2-7; D is uncertain. CDR1 and CDR2 from the germline V gene are MGHRA and YSYEKL. V was trimmed by 0 bases and J by 0 bases, leaving 12 bases between them. The length of the CDR3 is 16 residues. CDR3 amino acids: CASSQDGAVHSYEQYF. The CDR3 nucleotides are TGCGCCAGCAGCCAAGATGGCGCGGTACACTCCTACGAGCAGTACTTC.

The chain has TRBV6-5 and TRBJ2-5; 13 bases fit TRBD2. V lost 0 bases to trimming and J lost 6 bases; unmatched junction nucleotides: 4. Germline loops: CDR1 MNHEY, CDR2 SVGAGI. The CDR3 is made up of 16 amino acids. CDR3 DNA sequence: TGTGCCAGCAGTTACTCGACTAGCGGGAGGAGAAAGACCCAGTACTTC. Its protein is CASSYSTSGRRKTQYF.

This clone was counted only a few times. The rearrangement links TRBV2 to TRBJ1-1, with 11 bases identical to TRBD1. V dropped 6 bases and J dropped 4; count of bases not matched to a gene: 4. CDR1 SNHLY and CDR2 FYNNEI come from the germline V gene. The length of the CDR3 is 14 residues. The chain's CDR3 is CASSRTGGSTEAFF. CDR3 nucleotide sequence: TGTGCCAGCAGCCGGACAGGGGGCTCCACTGAAGCTTTCTTT.

V and J are TRBV5-5 and TRBJ2-2; 8 nucleotides agree with TRBD2. The germline V gene encodes CDR1 SGHKS and CDR2 YYEKEE (reference sequence). The CDR3 spans 16 residues. The trim removed 0 bases at V and 6 bases at J, leaving 7 bases unmatched. CDR3 nucleotide sequence: TGTGCCAGCAGCTTGGTCCCGGGAGGGCCCGCCGGGGAGCTGTTTTTT. Amino acid sequence: CASSLVPGGPAGELFF.

The chain carries TRBV15 and TRBJ2-3, with 9 bases lining up with TRBD1. There are 16 residues in the CDR3. Looked up from germline, CDR1 is LNHNV and CDR2 is YYDKDF (reference sequence). The trim removed 5 bases at V and 4 bases at J, leaving 10 bases unmatched. The CDR3 region is CATSARDRDIADTQYF. The CDR3, as DNA: TGTGCCACCAGCGCCCGGGACAGGGATATAGCAGATACGCAGTATTTT.